One T cell receptor beta chain is described in this entry. No antigen is known for it. No clone much larger than this one lies a single base away; base qualities are absent. The data are from a study of blood T cell repertoires in COVID-19 (dated by TCRdb to about 2020). The study in broad terms: Samples covering the acute and convalescent phases of COVID-19 were provided by collaborators in the United States, Italy and Spain. The samples were drawn from the first 160 participants of the ongoing ImmuneRACE study and from roughly 1,300 subjects provided by 6 global collaborators. The prospective study material was composed of cDNA or gDNA derived from T cells, B-cell-depleted T cells, or PBMCs. Subjects who had been exposed to COVID-19, were actively infected with it, or had recovered from it provided the deeply sampled blood TCRbeta repertoires that made up the dataset. The sample metadata nearly always contained a de-identified subject ID, COVID-19 status, age in years and sex. HLA class I and class II types, where available, came from metadata supplied by the sample provider rather than from assay-based typing. The repertoires were released in a freely available public database intended as a resource for research on the immune response to SARS-CoV-2.

CDR1 and CDR2 are read off the germline V gene as SGHTA and FQGTGA. V loses 4 bases of germline sequence and J loses 1 base, and the interval between the two ends is 7 bases. Including cysteine and phenylalanine, the CDR3 has 13 amino acids. The only DNA kept is the CDR3, 39 bases in frame from the first base. The immunoSEQ Assay, a bias-controlled multiplex PCR, was used to amplify TCRbeta CDR3 regions from genomic DNA. The source study handled its data this way. Within the assay, amplification of reference gene primers was used to estimate how many nucleated cells each sample contained. Sequence reads were collapsed and filtered to measure the absolute abundance of every unique TCRbeta CDR3 rearrangement. For each sample, productive Simpson clonality was calculated as the square root of Simpson's diversity index across productive rearrangements. TCRdb limited this immuneACCESS table to in-frame rearrangements with V and J called. A share of clones is missing; checked studies link under half to unresolved V genes, and the rest is unexplained. That table supplies the V and J calls and clone size; D and trimming were determined from the DNA. This sample lists 75,000 to 95,000 clones; approximately 78% were detected once. The ten largest clonotypes hold around a quarter of the sample.

The paper as a whole reports these results and caveats: The amount of clinical and demographic metadata varied by source and participant and was provided uncurated.

The collaborating institutions used their own protocols to collect whole blood in K2EDTA tubes. For TCRbeta analysis, collaborators shipped samples as frozen whole blood, isolated PBMCs, or DNA extracted from either of those sample types. The sequence was collected from a human donor in a cohort sampled during active COVID-19. The receptor chain draws on TRBV7-3 and TRBJ1-1; no confident D gene assignment can be made. Sequencing used peripheral blood. CDR3 loop: CASSSSENTEAFF. The DNA sequence follows: TGTGCCAGCAGCTCCTCAGAGAACACTGAAGCTTTCTTT.